The 21 T cell receptor beta chains below all came from one sample that was sequenced in a study of breast tumors, draining lymph nodes, adjacent tissues. Samples came from axillary lymph nodes draining the breast cancer. TCRdb processed the multiplex PCR reads anew with MiXCR; each CDR3 protein has one entry. The sample contains some 170,000 distinct CDR3 sequences, about 33% of which appear only once. The sequenced sample consisted of axillary lymph node tissue. The receptors were gathered from a female donor with breast cancer. Some clones in this sample may be carry-over from other donors' samples.

This clonotype has a count of ten or more. An end of the junction does not agree with germline; a read error may underlie this. J is TRBJ2-7 and V is TRBV6-5; possible D gene TRBD2, 6 bases. This CDR3 is built from 15 residues. Germline assignment: CDR1 MNHEY and CDR2 SVGAGI. CDR3 sequence: CASSHSGTGTYEQYF. The CDR3 nucleotides are TGTGCCAGCAGTCACTCCGGGACTGGTACCTACGAGCAGTACTTC.

The chain combines TRBV28 with TRBJ2-3; 7 nucleotides agree with TRBD1. Trimming cost V 1 base and J 3 bases; bases outside gene matches: 1. CDR1 is MDHEN and CDR2 is SYDVKM in the germline V gene. The CDR3 totals 14 residues. The CDR3, as DNA: TGTGCCAGCAGTTTATACAGGGGAACAGATACGCAGTATTTT. Translation: CASSLYRGTDTQYF.

About this clonotype itself: A much larger clone differs by one base, so this may be a read error. The chain couples TRBV9 to TRBJ2-7; D possibly uses TRBD1 or TRBD2 (5 bases each). The CDR3 is 14 residues long. Germline CDR1 and CDR2: SGDLS and YYNGEE. CDR3 in amino acids: CASSQHGTQGEQSF. The DNA for the CDR3 is TGTGCCAGCAGCCAACACGGGACCCAAGGCGAGCAGTCCTTC.

This clonotype was detected ten times or more. The J gene is TRBJ2-3, the V gene TRBV7-2; 9 nucleotides match TRBD1. V shed 5 bases, J shed 3 bases, and the junction held 6 bases outside the gene matches. The CDR3 runs to 15 residues. The V gene's germline CDR1 is SGHTA and CDR2 FQGNSA. CDR3 bases: TGTGCCAGCAGCACAACAGGGGGCTGGACAGATACGCAGTATTTT. Translating gives CASSTTGGWTDTQYF.

This clonotype was detected many times. The CDR3 region is CASSLGHRNSPLHF. CDR3 nucleotides: TGTGCCAGCAGTTTGGGTCACAGAAATTCACCCCTCCACTTT. The V and J genes are TRBV6-5 and TRBJ1-6; unclear D gene. Germline V lookup: CDR1 MNHEY, CDR2 SVGAGI. This CDR3 has 14 amino acids. The V end was cut by 4 bases, the J end by 7 bases, with 11 bases between.

The chain couples TRBV6-5 to TRBJ2-3, with D perhaps matching TRBD2 (7 bases). CDR1 MNHEY and CDR2 SVGAGI come from the germline V gene. CDR3 length equals 15 residues. Trimming shortened V by 3 bases and J by 2 bases, and 12 bases separated the two germline ends. CDR3 nucleotides: TGTGCCAGCAGTTATGGGGGGGGGCACACAGATACGCAGTATTTT. This encodes CASSYGGGHTDTQYF.

This clonotype was counted ten times or more. The chain employs TRBV6-5 and TRBJ2-7, with TRBD2 identical over 14 bases. Germline V lookup: CDR1 MNHEY, CDR2 SVGAGI. The CDR3 is 15 residues long. V lost 5 bases to trimming and J lost 7 bases; unmatched junction nucleotides: 7. For the CDR3, the DNA is TGTGCCAGCAGTCAACCGGGACTAGCGGGAGTTGAGCAGTACTTC. Amino acid sequence: CASSQPGLAGVEQYF.

This clonotype was counted many times. The chain employs TRBV30 and TRBJ2-7, with 9 bases aligning to TRBD1. Losses at the gene ends were 0 bases for V and 1 base for J; bases not matched to a gene: 10. Germline V CDR1 and CDR2: GTSNPN, SVGIG (reference sequence). CDR3 size: 17 residues. As DNA, the CDR3 is TGTGCCTGGAGTGTACGCAGGACAGGGGCTAGTTCCTACGAGCAGTACTTC. It is translated as CAWSVRRTGASSYEQYF.

The chain couples TRBV24-1 to TRBJ2-1; D is unresolved. The V end was cut by 5 bases, the J end by 1 base, with 17 bases between. The CDR3 is 17 amino acids. Per germline, CDR1 KGHDR and CDR2 SFDVKD. In DNA, the CDR3 is TGTGCCACCAGTGCTAGTAGCCGGGCCGGGTCCTACAATGAGCAGTTCTTC. Protein sequence: CATSASSRAGSYNEQFF.

This clonotype was found a few times. The chain has TRBV28 and TRBJ2-1; TRBD2 aligns across 9 bases. Trimming took 9 bases from V and 8 from J; bases not matched to a gene: 14. The CDR3 contains 15 residues. Germline V gene data show CDR1 as MDHEN and CDR2 as SYDVKM. The CDR3 is CASSDPGTSRHEQFF. CDR3 bases: TGTGCCAGTTCGGACCCCGGGACTAGCAGGCATGAGCAGTTCTTC.

Comment on this clonotype: No conserved phenylalanine or tryptophan is present at the end of the CDR3, so a read error is the likely explanation. The J gene is TRBJ2-5, the V gene TRBV2, with D uncertain. Germline V gives CDR1 SNHLY, CDR2 FYNNEI. Trimming left V 5 bases short and J 7 bases short, with 14 bases between. This CDR3 spans 13 amino acids. The CDR3 loop is CASSSFGSGTQYL. The CDR3, as DNA: TGTGCCAGCAGTTCCTTCGGTTCCGGGACCCAGTACCTC.

This clonotype appeared many times. V and J are TRBV5-1 and TRBJ2-7; the D gene is possibly TRBD1 (6 bases). Between the trimmed V and J ends, which lost 0 bases and 2 bases, there was a span of 9 bases. Germline V lookup: CDR1 SGHRS, CDR2 YFSETQ. The CDR3 has 14 amino acids. CDR3: CASSLGTATYEQYF. The CDR3 nucleotides are TGCGCCAGCAGCTTGGGGACAGCGACCTACGAGCAGTACTTC.

This clonotype has at least ten counts. One end of the junction does not line up with germline, which may come from a read error. This sequence joins TRBV6-5 and TRBJ1-5; D not resolved. The CDR3 loop spans 16 amino acids. In germline, CDR1 is MNHEY, CDR2 SVGAGI. CDR3 in amino acids: CASSHSRMYSNQPQHF. CDR3 in DNA: TGTGCCAGCAGTCACTCGCGGATGTATAGCAATCAGCCCCAGCATTTT.

This clonotype was seen ten or more times. The CDR3 DNA reads as TGTGCCAGCAGCCACCCTACTGTCGGGTCCTTGGGTGCAAATGAGCAGTTCTTC. It codes for CASSHPTVGSLGANEQFF. The V call is TRBV7-9, the J call TRBJ2-1; D call uncertain. With 5 bases removed from V and 7 bases from J, the gap between germline ends came to 27 bases. CDR1 SEHNR and CDR2 FQNEAQ come from the germline V gene (reference sequence). The CDR3 consists of 18 residues.

In this sample, this clonotype turned up a few times. It may be a read error: a sequence one base away is much more abundant. V and J are TRBV5-6 and TRBJ2-2; D might be TRBD1 (5 bases). The V end was cut by 2 bases, the J end by 2 bases, with 10 bases between. CDR1 is SGHDT and CDR2 is YYEEEE in the germline V gene. CDR3 length: 15 residues. The CDR3 sequence: CASSLAQANTGELFF. Written as DNA, the CDR3 is TGTGCCAGCAGCTTAGCACAGGCTAACACCGGGGAGCTGTTTTTT.

The gene calls are TRBV6-4 and TRBJ2-3, with 11 bases matching TRBD1. The germline V gene has CDR1 MRHNA and CDR2 SNTAGT. This CDR3 contains 14 residues. Losses at the gene ends were 9 bases for V and 6 bases for J; bases not matched to a gene: 8. The CDR3 region has the DNA TGTGCCAGTACCGGGACAGGGGGTGAGGATACGCAGTATTTT. Translating it yields CASTGTGGEDTQYF.

This clonotype was picked up many times. DNA of the CDR3: TGCAGTGCTGCTAGCGGGAGCGCCGTCCCGCAGTATTTT. It codes for CSAASGSAVPQYF. The chain combines TRBV20-1 with TRBJ2-3, with TRBD2 identical over 10 bases. Trimming at V came to 5 bases and at J to 10 bases, leaving 9 bases not matched to a gene. This CDR3 comprises 13 residues. Germline CDR1 reads DFQATT; CDR2 reads SNEGSKA (reference sequence).

This clonotype was counted ten times or more. The CDR3 nucleotides are TGCAGTGCACCGGACGTCAATGAGCAGTTCTTC. Protein: CSAPDVNEQFF. The chain combines TRBV20-1 with TRBJ2-1; D is uncertain. Germline lookup yields CDR1 DFQATT and CDR2 SNEGSKA (reference sequence). The V and J ends lost 6 bases and 6 bases respectively, with 9 bases between them. CDR3 length equals 11 residues.

There are many counts of this clonotype. The rearrangement links TRBV15 to TRBJ1-3; no firm D call. Germline CDR1 reads LNHNV; CDR2 reads YYDKDF (reference sequence). V was shortened by 0 bases and J by 8 bases, with 17 bases between the two germline ends. The CDR3 loop spans 16 amino acids. The CDR3 is CATSRDIIGSEDTIYF. CDR3 DNA sequence: TGTGCCACCAGCAGAGATATTATCGGGTCCGAAGACACCATATATTTT.

V gene TRBV25-1 combines with J gene TRBJ1-2, with D tentatively TRBD1 (5 bases). Trimming stripped 0 bases from V and 3 bases from J, with 14 bases between. There are 16 residues in the CDR3. The germline V gene encodes CDR1 MGHDK and CDR2 SYGVNS. CDR3 residues: CASSEYSAGLYYGYTF. Written as DNA, the CDR3 is TGTGCCAGCAGTGAATATTCAGCGGGGCTATACTATGGCTACACCTTC.

In regard to this clonotype: Because the CDR3 is missing its conserved closing phenylalanine or tryptophan, this is likely a read error. The chain uses TRBV7-9 and TRBJ2-1, with TRBD1 matching over 11 bases. Germline lookup yields CDR1 SEHNR and CDR2 FQNEAQ (reference sequence). V lost 4 bases and J lost 4; bases outside the gene matches: 6. The CDR3 is made up of 16 amino acids. CDR3 residues: CASSSRTGGAYNEQFL. The CDR3 DNA reads TGTGCCAGCAGCTCAAGGACAGGGGGCGCTTACAATGAGCAGTTCCTC.